Listed below are T cell receptor beta chains from one sample, sequenced in a study of blood T cell repertoires in COVID-19. Assay: immunoSEQ multiplex PCR; the TCRdb copy retains only in-frame clones and omits some. The sample yields over 150,000 clones, approximately 84% seen once. Source material: peripheral blood. These TCRs come from a woman older than 75 with COVID-19, enrolled during active disease. The CDR3 runs from the conserved cysteine through the conserved F or W. A D gene is named only where the DNA matches it firmly. Some rows mark clone size as missing; the rest say once, few, many or name a class of expanded clone.

NA,TRBJ2-2,14,TRBV30,NA,TGTGCCTGGGCACGGGACCGCGGGGCCGGGGAGCTGTTTTTT,CAWARDRGAGELFF
TRBD2,TRBJ2-7,15,TRBV27,NA,TGTGCCAGCAGAGCTCCTGCTAGCGGGAGCCACGAGCAGTACTTC,CASRAPASGSHEQYF
NA,TRBJ1-1,14,TRBV28,once,TGTGCCAGCAGTTCTACAGGGCAGAACACTGAAGCTTTCTTT,CASSSTGQNTEAFF
TRBD2,TRBJ2-3,14,TRBV28,NA,TGTGCCAGCAGCCCCTGGATAGCGGGAGATACGCAGTATTTT,CASSPWIAGDTQYF
NA,TRBJ2-2,17,TRBV5-4,NA,TGTGCCAGCAGCCCCACATTGTACAGGGCGAACACCGGGGAGCTGTTTTTT,CASSPTLYRANTGELFF
NA,TRBJ2-6,17,TRBV9,NA,TGTGCCAGCAGCCCCCGGACAGCTATCTCTGGGGCCAACGTCCTGACTTTC,CASSPRTAISGANVLTF
NA,TRBJ2-1,11,TRBV2,NA,TGTGCCAGCAGCCCCTTCAATGAGCAGTTCTTC,CASSPFNEQFF
TRBD2,TRBJ2-3,16,TRBV18,NA,TGTGCCAGCTCACCACTAGCGGGGGGGACCACAGATACGCAGTATTTT,CASSPLAGGTTDTQYF
NA,TRBJ1-3,18,TRBV3-1/TRBV3-2,once,TGTGCCAGCAGCCAAGTCTTCTCGGGGAGGCGCTCTGGAAACACCATATATTTT,CASSQVFSGRRSGNTIYF
TRBD2,TRBJ2-7,12,TRBV28,NA,TGTGCCAGCAGGGGACTAGTTGGCGAGCAGTACTTC,CASRGLVGEQYF
TRBD1,TRBJ2-3,14,TRBV2,NA,TGTGCCAGCAGTAGCCAGGGGGACACAGATACGCAGTATTTT,CASSSQGDTDTQYF
TRBD1,TRBJ1-2,18,TRBV28,once,TGTGCCAGCAGTTTATTAAGCGTCGCGACAGGGGGTCGGTATGGCTACACCTTC,CASSLLSVATGGRYGYTF
TRBD2,TRBJ2-5,13,TRBV7-6,NA,TGTGCCAGCAGCCCGCCCGGGAGGGAGACCCAGTACTTC,CASSPPGRETQYF
NA,TRBJ2-2,15,TRBV9,NA,TGTGCCAGCAGCCTAAGAGAGGCCTACACCGGGGAGCTGTTTTTT,CASSLREAYTGELFF
TRBD2,TRBJ2-5,15,TRBV3-1/TRBV3-2,NA,TGTGCCAGCAGCCAACTTTCGGGGACTAGCGGAACCCAGTACTTC,CASSQLSGTSGTQYF
NA,TRBJ1-2,15,TRBV9,NA,TGTGCCAGCAGCGTACCGGGGCGGGGCCTGGGCGGCTACACCTTC,CASSVPGRGLGGYTF
NA,TRBJ2-2,12,TRBV27,NA,TGTGCCAGCAGTTCGGAGAGCGGGGAGCTGTTTTTT,CASSSESGELFF
TRBD1,TRBJ2-2,14,TRBV2,medium-sized,TGTGCCAGCAGTACCGACAGGGGATACGGGGAGCTGTTTTTT,CASSTDRGYGELFF
NA,TRBJ2-2,17,TRBV27,once,TGTGCCAGCAGTCCGTGGACATCCCTCGGTGGCGTCGGGGAGCTGTTTTTT,CASSPWTSLGGVGELFF
NA,TRBJ2-3,15,TRBV3-1/TRBV3-2,NA,TGTGCCAGCAGCTTCTCGGCCCGGGTTCAGCATACGCAGTATTTT,CASSFSARVQHTQYF
TRBD2,TRBJ2-3,14,TRBV29-1,NA,TGCAGCGTCGAAAGGACTAGCGGAACAGATACGCAGTATTTT,CSVERTSGTDTQYF
TRBD1,TRBJ2-7,16,TRBV19,NA,TGTGCCAGTAGTATGGTCGCGGACAGGTTCTTTTACGAGCAGTACTTC,CASSMVADRFFYEQYF
TRBD1,TRBJ2-5,12,TRBV29-1,NA,TGCAGCGTCGACAGGGCACAAGAGACCCAGTACTTC,CSVDRAQETQYF
TRBD2,TRBJ2-1,15,TRBV6-4,NA,TGTGCCAGCATTTCGGGACTAGCGGGTAACAATGGGCAGTTCTTC,CASISGLAGNNGQFF
NA,TRBJ1-2,11,TRBV20-1,NA,TGCAGTGCGGGGGGTAGGGTCGGCTACACCTTC,CSAGGRVGYTF
NA,TRBJ2-2,17,TRBV21-1,NA,TGTGCCAGCAGCAAAGCGGGACAGGGGGCCGGGACCGGGGAGCTGTTTTTT,CASSKAGQGAGTGELFF
TRBD1,TRBJ1-5,15,TRBV27,NA,TGTGCCAGCGGGATACAGGGGATAGGCAATCAGCCCCAGCATTTT,CASGIQGIGNQPQHF
NA,TRBJ1-2,15,TRBV7-8,NA,TGTGCCAGCAGCCTCCAAGTTGGGCAGGGCGGTGGCTACACCTTC,CASSLQVGQGGGYTF
TRBD2,TRBJ2-1,15,TRBV5-4,NA,TGTGCCAGCAGCTTGGTGGCGGGAGAGTACAATGAGCAGTTCTTC,CASSLVAGEYNEQFF
NA,TRBJ2-1,16,TRBV5-4,NA,TGTGCCAGCAGCTTGTTGGGGGGTCAAGGGTACAATGAGCAGTTCTTC,CASSLLGGQGYNEQFF
NA,TRBJ1-1,14,TRBV7-2,NA,TGTGCCAGCAGCTTGGTCCAGGGAATCACTGAAGCTTTCTTT,CASSLVQGITEAFF
NA,TRBJ2-3,15,TRBV27,NA,TGTGCCAGCAGTTTAGGTGGAGCGTGGTCAGATACGCAGTATTTT,CASSLGGAWSDTQYF
TRBD2,TRBJ2-1,15,TRBV18,NA,TGTGCCAGCTCACCTCTAGCGGGGGGGGACAATGAGCAGTTCTTC,CASSPLAGGDNEQFF
TRBD2,TRBJ2-2,15,TRBV15,NA,TGTGCCACCAGCACCCGGACTAGTATCACCGGGGAGCTGTTTTTT,CATSTRTSITGELFF
TRBD2,TRBJ2-2,18,TRBV3-1/TRBV3-2,NA,TGTGCCAGCAGCCAGTTTAGCGGGGGGGCGAGTCGCACCGGGGAGCTGTTTTTT,CASSQFSGGASRTGELFF
TRBD1,TRBJ1-5,16,TRBV6-2/TRBV6-3,NA,TGTGCCAGCAGTACCAGGACAGGGGGCTATGAGGAGCCCCAGCATTTT,CASSTRTGGYEEPQHF
NA,TRBJ1-5,15,TRBV18,NA,TGTGCCAGCTCACCGGGCAGCTTTAGCAATCAGCCCCAGCATTTT,CASSPGSFSNQPQHF
TRBD2,TRBJ2-1,16,TRBV18,NA,TGTGCCAGCTCGCCCGGACTAGCGGGAGCCGGGGGTGAGCAGTTCTTC,CASSPGLAGAGGEQFF
NA,TRBJ2-3,14,TRBV5-4,NA,TGTGCCAGCAGCCCGGACTCTAGCACAGATACGCAGTATTTT,CASSPDSSTDTQYF
TRBD1,TRBJ1-3,16,TRBV5-5,few,TGTGCCAGCAGGCCACAGGGGGTGAGCTCTGGAAACACCATATATTTT,CASRPQGVSSGNTIYF
TRBD1,TRBJ1-2,18,TRBV7-3,NA,TGTGCCAGCAGCTCCGGTCCCGGGACAGGGGGCGCCTCCTATGGCTACACCTTC,CASSSGPGTGGASYGYTF
TRBD2,TRBJ2-3,14,TRBV6-6,NA,TGTGCCAGCAGTTACTCTGGGGGGGCAGATACGCAGTATTTT,CASSYSGGADTQYF
NA,TRBJ1-2,13,TRBV7-9,NA,TGTGCCAGCAGCTTAACATCGACACTTGGCTACACCTTC,CASSLTSTLGYTF
NA,TRBJ2-2,14,TRBV18,NA,TGTGCCAGCTCACCGGGCTTCTCCTCCGGGGAGCTGTTTTTT,CASSPGFSSGELFF
TRBD1,TRBJ1-5,15,TRBV5-1,NA,TGCGCCAGCAGCTTGGGACAGGGGTTCAATCAGCCCCAGCATTTT,CASSLGQGFNQPQHF
TRBD2,TRBJ2-4,14,TRBV29-1,NA,TGCAGCGTAGGAGGACTAGAGGGAAAAAACATTCAGTACTTC,CSVGGLEGKNIQYF
TRBD2,TRBJ2-2,16,TRBV9,NA,TGTGCCAGCAGCGTAGGATTCCTAGCGGGAGCTGAGGAGCTGTTTTTT,CASSVGFLAGAEELFF